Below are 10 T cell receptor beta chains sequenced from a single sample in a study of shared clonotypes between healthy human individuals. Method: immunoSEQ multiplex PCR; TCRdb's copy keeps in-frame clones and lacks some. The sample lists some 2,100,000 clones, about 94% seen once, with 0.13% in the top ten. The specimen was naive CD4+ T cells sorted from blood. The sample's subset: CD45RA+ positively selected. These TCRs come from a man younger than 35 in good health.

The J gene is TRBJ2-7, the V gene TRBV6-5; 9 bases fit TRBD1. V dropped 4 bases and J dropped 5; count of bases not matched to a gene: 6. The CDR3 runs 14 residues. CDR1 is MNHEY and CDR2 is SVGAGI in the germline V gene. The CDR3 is CASSSPDRGDEQYF. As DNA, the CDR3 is TGTGCCAGCAGTTCGCCGGACAGGGGCGACGAGCAGTACTTC.

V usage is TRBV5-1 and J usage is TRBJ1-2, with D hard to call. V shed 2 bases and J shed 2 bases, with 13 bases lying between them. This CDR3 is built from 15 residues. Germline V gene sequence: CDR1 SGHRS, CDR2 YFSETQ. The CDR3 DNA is TGCGCCAGCAGCTTAGGCGGATCGGAGAACTATGGCTACACCTTC. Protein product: CASSLGGSENYGYTF.

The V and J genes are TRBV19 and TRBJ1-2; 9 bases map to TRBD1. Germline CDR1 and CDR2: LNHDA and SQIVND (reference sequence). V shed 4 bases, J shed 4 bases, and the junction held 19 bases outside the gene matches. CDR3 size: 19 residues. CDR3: CASSKDMGTGNSRSYGYTF. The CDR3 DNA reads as TGTGCCAGTAGTAAGGACATGGGGACAGGGAACAGTAGATCCTATGGCTACACCTTC. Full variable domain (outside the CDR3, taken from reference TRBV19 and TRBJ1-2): DGGITQSPKYLFRKEGQNVTLSCEQNLNHDAMYWYRQDPGQGLRLIYYSQIVNDFQKGDIAEGYSVSREKKESFPLTVTSAQKNPTAFYLCASSKDMGTGNSRSYGYTFGSGTRLTVV.

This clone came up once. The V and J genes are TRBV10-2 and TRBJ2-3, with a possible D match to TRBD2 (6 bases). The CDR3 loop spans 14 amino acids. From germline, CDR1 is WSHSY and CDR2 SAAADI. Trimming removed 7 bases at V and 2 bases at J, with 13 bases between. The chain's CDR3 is CASKKLATTDTQYF. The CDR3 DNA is TGCGCCAGCAAAAAACTAGCTACCACAGATACGCAGTATTTT.

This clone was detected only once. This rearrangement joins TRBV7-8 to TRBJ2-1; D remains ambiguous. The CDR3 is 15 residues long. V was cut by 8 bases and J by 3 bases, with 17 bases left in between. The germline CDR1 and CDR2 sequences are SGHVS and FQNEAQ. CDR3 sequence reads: CASGPGPQDYNEQFF. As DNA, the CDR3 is TGTGCCAGCGGGCCGGGTCCCCAAGACTACAATGAGCAGTTCTTC.

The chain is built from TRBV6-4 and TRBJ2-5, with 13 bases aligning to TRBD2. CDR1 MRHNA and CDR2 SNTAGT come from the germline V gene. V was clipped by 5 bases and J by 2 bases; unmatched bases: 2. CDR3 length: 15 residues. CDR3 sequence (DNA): TGTGCCAGCAGTAGACTAGCGGGAGGACAAGAGACCCAGTACTTC. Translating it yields CASSRLAGGQETQYF.

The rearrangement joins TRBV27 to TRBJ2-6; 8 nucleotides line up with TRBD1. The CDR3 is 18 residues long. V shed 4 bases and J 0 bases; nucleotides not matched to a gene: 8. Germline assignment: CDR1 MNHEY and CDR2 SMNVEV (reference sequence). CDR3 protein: CASSYTGGLSSGANVLTF. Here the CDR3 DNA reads TGTGCCAGCAGTTATACAGGGGGATTAAGCTCTGGGGCCAACGTCCTGACTTTC.

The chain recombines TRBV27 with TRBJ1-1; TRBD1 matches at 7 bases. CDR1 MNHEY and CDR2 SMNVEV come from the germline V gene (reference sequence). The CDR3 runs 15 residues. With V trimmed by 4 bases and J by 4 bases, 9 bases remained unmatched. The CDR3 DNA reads TGTGCCAGCAGTTCCATACAACAGGGGAGCACTGAAGCTTTCTTT. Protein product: CASSSIQQGSTEAFF.

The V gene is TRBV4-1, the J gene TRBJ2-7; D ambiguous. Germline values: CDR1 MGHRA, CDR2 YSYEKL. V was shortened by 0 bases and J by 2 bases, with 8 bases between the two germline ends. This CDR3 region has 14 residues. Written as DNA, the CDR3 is TGCGCCAGCAGCCAAGATATGGGGACCTACGAGCAGTACTTC. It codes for CASSQDMGTYEQYF.

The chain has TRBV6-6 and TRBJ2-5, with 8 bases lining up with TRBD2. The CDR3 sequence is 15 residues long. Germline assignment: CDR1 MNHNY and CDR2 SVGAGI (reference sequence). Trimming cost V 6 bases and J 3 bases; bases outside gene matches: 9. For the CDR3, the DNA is TGTGCCAGCAGCCCTCGGGGGGGCACGAAAGAGACCCAGTACTTC. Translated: CASSPRGGTKETQYF.